One TCR beta chain is described in this entry. Its antigen remains unidentified. The data originate from a study of response to subunit inactivated influenza vaccine. General study findings and limits: The study's authors posited that every seasonal influenza vaccination enlists few new T cells.

TCRdb reanalysed the RT-PCR reads using MiXCR and keeps one entry per CDR3 protein. The repertoire has some 850,000 distinct CDR3 sequences, less than 20% of them found once; the top ten carry approximately 10%. The receptor comes from a man aged 45-65 years who received an inactivated influenza vaccine. The material sequenced was PBMCs from blood, taken approximately 5 days after vaccination.

CDR3 in amino acids: CASSQDGRRVNTEAFF. In nucleotides, the CDR3 is TGCGCCAGCAGCCAAGATGGTCGGCGGGTGAACACTGAAGCTTTCTTT. The rearrangement links TRBV4-1 to TRBJ1-1; the D is unclear. CDR1 MGHRA and CDR2 YSYEKL come from the germline V gene. The CDR3 is 16 residues long. V lost 0 bases, J lost 0 bases, and 11 bases lay in between.